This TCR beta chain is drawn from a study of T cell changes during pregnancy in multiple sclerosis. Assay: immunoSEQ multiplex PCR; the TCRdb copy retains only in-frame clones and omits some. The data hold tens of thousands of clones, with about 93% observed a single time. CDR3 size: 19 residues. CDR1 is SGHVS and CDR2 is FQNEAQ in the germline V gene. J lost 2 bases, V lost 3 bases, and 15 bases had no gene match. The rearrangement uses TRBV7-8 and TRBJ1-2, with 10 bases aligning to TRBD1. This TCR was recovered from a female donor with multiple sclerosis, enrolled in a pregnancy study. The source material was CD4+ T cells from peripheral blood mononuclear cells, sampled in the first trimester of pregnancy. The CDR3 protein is CASSFLTGGGKTGNYGYTF. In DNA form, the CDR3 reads TGTGCCAGCAGCTTCCTGACAGGGGGCGGTAAGACCGGCAACTATGGCTACACCTTC.